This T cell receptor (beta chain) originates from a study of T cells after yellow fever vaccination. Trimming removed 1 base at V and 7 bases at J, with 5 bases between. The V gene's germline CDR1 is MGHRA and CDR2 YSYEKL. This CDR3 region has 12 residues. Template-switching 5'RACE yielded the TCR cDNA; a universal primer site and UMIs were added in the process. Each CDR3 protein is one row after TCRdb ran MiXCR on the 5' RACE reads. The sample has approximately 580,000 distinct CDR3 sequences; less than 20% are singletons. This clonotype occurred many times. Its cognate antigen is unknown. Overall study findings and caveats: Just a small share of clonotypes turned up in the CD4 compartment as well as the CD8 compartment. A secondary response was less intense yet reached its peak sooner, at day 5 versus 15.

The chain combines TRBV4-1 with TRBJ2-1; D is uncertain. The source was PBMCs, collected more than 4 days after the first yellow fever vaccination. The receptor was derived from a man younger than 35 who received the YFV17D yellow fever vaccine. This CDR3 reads CASSQGSNEQFF. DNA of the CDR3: TGCGCCAGCAGCCAAGGGAGTAATGAGCAGTTCTTC.